A selection of T cell receptor beta chains follows, all from one sample in a study of blood T cell repertoires in COVID-19. Assay used: immunoSEQ multiplex PCR; TCRdb lists only in-frame clones, some missing. The sample records just over 250,000 clones, about 87% being singletons. Sequenced material: peripheral blood. Receptors originate from an older woman with COVID-19, enrolled during active disease. Both conserved end residues are part of each CDR3. The D gene is left open where the match is weak. A clone size is listed for some rows: how often the clone was seen (once, few, many), or a class if it is expanded.

size	V	D	J	CDR3	DNA
.	TRBV7-8	TRBD1	TRBJ1-1	CASSSGTGGLNTEAFF	TGTGCCAGCAGCTCCGGGACAGGGGGCTTGAACACTGAAGCTTTCTTT
.	TRBV28	TRBD2	TRBJ2-3	CAIGAEAGDFSTDTQYF	TGTGCCATCGGCGCCGAAGCGGGGGATTTTAGCACAGATACGCAGTATTTT
.	TRBV10-3	.	TRBJ2-1	CAISESQGVEQFF	TGTGCCATCAGTGAGTCTCAAGGGGTTGAGCAGTTCTTC
.	TRBV5-1	.	TRBJ2-7	CASSLGGGEYEQYF	TGCGCCAGCAGCTTGGGTGGCGGGGAGTACGAGCAGTACTTC
.	TRBV19	TRBD1	TRBJ1-2	CASSPRLGQEPNGYTF	TGTGCCAGTAGTCCCCGACTTGGACAGGAACCGAATGGCTACACCTTC
few	TRBV5-5	TRBD1	TRBJ1-1	CASSFGTGNTEAFF	TGTGCCAGCAGCTTTGGGACAGGGAACACTGAAGCTTTCTTT
.	TRBV7-3	.	TRBJ1-5	CASSQRSGQPQHF	TGTGCCAGCAGCCAACGGAGCGGGCAGCCCCAGCATTTT
.	TRBV7-3	.	TRBJ1-1	CASSLFLLTGITMNTEAFF	TGTGCCAGCAGCTTATTTCTTTTAACAGGGATTACTATGAACACTGAAGCTTTCTTT
.	TRBV5-6	.	TRBJ1-4	CASSAGLGNEKLFF	TGTGCCAGCAGCGCAGGGTTGGGAAATGAAAAACTGTTTTTT
.	TRBV6-1	.	TRBJ1-5	CASSERAESRYSNQPQHF	TGTGCCAGCAGTGAGCGGGCGGAGTCCAGATATAGCAATCAGCCCCAGCATTTT
.	TRBV5-1	.	TRBJ1-1	CASAGLLNTEAFF	TGCGCCAGCGCCGGACTATTAAACACTGAAGCTTTCTTT
.	TRBV9	.	TRBJ2-1	CASSVADDRSSFQFF	TGTGCCAGCAGCGTAGCTGATGACAGGTCCTCATTCCAGTTCTTC
.	TRBV7-9	.	TRBJ1-2	CASSLASTNYGYTF	TGTGCCAGCAGCTTAGCGTCCACTAACTATGGCTACACCTTC
once	TRBV5-1	.	TRBJ1-2	CASNPDAGNYGYTF	TGCGCCAGCAATCCCGACGCGGGGAACTATGGCTACACCTTC
.	TRBV28	.	TRBJ2-7	CASSLYSSGDSLNEQYF	TGTGCCAGCAGTTTATATAGTTCCGGCGACAGTCTCAACGAGCAGTACTTC
.	TRBV29-1	TRBD2	TRBJ2-3	CSALTSGADTQYF	TGCAGCGCCCTGACTAGCGGGGCAGATACGCAGTATTTT
.	TRBV30	.	TRBJ2-7	CAWIRTYEQYF	TGTGCCTGGATCAGGACCTACGAGCAGTACTTC
.	TRBV20-1	.	TRBJ2-6	CSASPPQGANVLTF	TGCAGTGCTAGTCCTCCCCAGGGGGCCAACGTCCTGACTTTC
.	TRBV5-4	.	TRBJ1-1	CASSSVQVLNTEAFF	TGTGCCAGCAGTTCAGTACAGGTCCTGAACACTGAAGCTTTCTTT
.	TRBV3-1/TRBV3-2	.	TRBJ2-7	CASSQARGNYEQYF	TGTGCCAGCAGCCAAGCCAGGGGCAACTACGAGCAGTACTTC
.	TRBV6-5	TRBD1	TRBJ2-3	CASSYTGTATTDTQYF	TGTGCCAGCAGTTACACCGGGACAGCAACGACAGATACGCAGTATTTT
.	TRBV2	.	TRBJ1-3	CASSERGTGNTIYF	TGTGCCAGCAGTGAACGGGGAACTGGAAACACCATATATTTT
.	TRBV28	TRBD1	TRBJ2-7	CASRPDRTSYEQYF	TGTGCCTCGAGACCGGACAGGACGTCCTACGAGCAGTACTTC
.	TRBV20-1	TRBD1	TRBJ1-6	CSASLGQGSSPLHF	TGCAGTGCTAGTCTAGGACAGGGGAGTTCACCCCTCCACTTT
.	TRBV28	.	TRBJ2-5	CASSASIPLSGGETQYF	TGTGCCAGCAGCGCCAGCATCCCTTTATCGGGCGGGGAGACCCAGTACTTC
.	TRBV7-2	.	TRBJ2-1	CASSGRGNSYNEQFF	TGTGCCAGCTCTGGGCGGGGTAACTCCTACAATGAGCAGTTCTTC
.	TRBV6-2/TRBV6-3	.	TRBJ1-5	CASTPGRNQPQHF	TGTGCCAGCACCCCGGGCAGAAATCAGCCCCAGCATTTT
.	TRBV28	.	TRBJ2-7	CASSSPAIAYEQYF	TGTGCCAGCAGTTCCCCAGCGATAGCCTACGAGCAGTACTTC
once	TRBV27	.	TRBJ1-6	CASSLIVAESPLHF	TGTGCCAGCAGTTTAATAGTAGCGGAGTCACCCCTCCACTTT
.	TRBV14	.	TRBJ1-2	CASSPLRGGGDGYTF	TGTGCCAGCAGCCCCCTCCGCGGAGGGGGGGATGGCTACACCTTC
.	TRBV27	.	TRBJ2-1	CASSFGQVNPWDEQFF	TGTGCCAGCAGTTTTGGCCAGGTCAACCCCTGGGATGAGCAGTTCTTC
.	TRBV3-1/TRBV3-2	.	TRBJ1-2	CASSLRERERDGYTF	TGTGCCAGCAGCCTACGCGAGAGGGAACGGGATGGCTACACCTTC
.	TRBV30	.	TRBJ2-3	CAWGVRDTQYF	TGTGCCTGGGGGGTCCGGGATACGCAGTATTTT
.	TRBV4-1	TRBD2	TRBJ2-1	CASSQGRKREGGNEQFF	TGCGCCAGCAGCCAAGGACGAAAGCGGGAGGGTGGAAATGAGCAGTTCTTC
once	TRBV6-6	.	TRBJ2-7	CASSRQFYEQYF	TGTGCCAGCAGTCGACAGTTCTACGAGCAGTACTTC
.	TRBV4-1	.	TRBJ2-1	CASSPNELVAYNEQFF	TGCGCCAGCAGCCCGAATGAACTAGTTGCTTACAATGAGCAGTTCTTC
.	TRBV11-3	TRBD2	TRBJ2-5	CASSLGLAGGETQYF	TGTGCCAGCAGCTTAGGGCTAGCGGGAGGAGAGACCCAGTACTTC